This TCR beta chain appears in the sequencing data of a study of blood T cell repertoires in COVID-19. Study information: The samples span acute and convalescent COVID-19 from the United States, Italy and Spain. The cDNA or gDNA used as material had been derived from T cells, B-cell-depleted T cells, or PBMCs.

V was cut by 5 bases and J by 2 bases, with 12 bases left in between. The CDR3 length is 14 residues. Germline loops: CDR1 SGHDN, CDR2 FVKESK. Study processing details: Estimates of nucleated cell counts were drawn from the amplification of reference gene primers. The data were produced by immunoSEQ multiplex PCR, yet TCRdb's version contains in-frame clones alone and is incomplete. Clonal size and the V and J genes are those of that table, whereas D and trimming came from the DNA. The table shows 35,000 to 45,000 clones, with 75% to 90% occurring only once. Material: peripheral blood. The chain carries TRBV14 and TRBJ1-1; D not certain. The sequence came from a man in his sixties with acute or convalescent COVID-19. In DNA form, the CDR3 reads TGTGCCAGCAGCATACTACTCTTTAACACTGAAGCTTTCTTT. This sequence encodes CASSILLFNTEAFF.